The entry below gives a single TCR beta chain sequence along with its context. Its antigen remains unknown. The CDR3 has 13 residues. Germline V gene data show CDR1 as MNHEY and CDR2 as SMNVEV (reference sequence). Trimming took 8 bases from V and 7 from J, leaving 15 bases between them. Via MiXCR, TCRdb re-called the reads, giving one row per CDR3 protein. The table has under 350,000 distinct CDR3 sequences, more than 8% seen once. The entry originates in a study of T cell repertoires in cytomegalovirus infection. Study-level information: Through public TCR beta signatures, both CMV infection and matching HLA type were indicated.

Findings and caveats of the study: Totalled public TCR beta family frequency picked out people who carried CMV plus the relevant HLA. In two of eight donors, the top clonotype was HLA-C-restricted CMV-specific.

The receptor's source is a human donor in good health (CMV status not recorded). Some clones in this sample may be carry-over from other donors' samples. Sequenced sample: PBMCs. The V gene is TRBV27, the J gene TRBJ2-1, with D perhaps TRBD2 (5 bases). For the CDR3, the DNA is TGTGCCAGCTCCGAGCTAGCAGAGAATGAGCAGTTCTTC. Its protein is CASSELAENEQFF.